This record covers a single TCR beta chain. This sample is part of a study of blood T cell repertoires in COVID-19. Background on the study: The origin of the acute and convalescent COVID-19 samples was the United States, Italy and Spain.

As originally analysed: Cell counts per sample came from amplifying reference gene primers. Assay: immunoSEQ multiplex PCR; the TCRdb copy retains only in-frame clones and omits some. V and J calls and clone size follow that table, whereas D and trimming were derived from the DNA. The sample holds just over 150,000 clones, less than 90% seen once. Trimming removed 0 bases from V and 0 bases from J; junction bases left unmatched: 10. The CDR3 is 18 residues long. Germline V gives CDR1 SGHRS, CDR2 YFSETQ. The sequencing sample was made of peripheral blood. This receptor was obtained from a woman aged 70-85 years with acute or convalescent COVID-19. The chain joins TRBV5-1 to TRBJ2-7, with TRBD2 matching over 9 bases. CDR3 in amino acids: CASSLVFRASGDSYEQYF. The CDR3 region has the DNA TGCGCCAGCAGCTTGGTTTTTAGGGCTAGCGGGGACTCCTACGAGCAGTACTTC.